The 3 T cell receptor beta chains given below trace back to one sample, sequenced in a study of blood T cell repertoires in COVID-19. Libraries were prepared by immunoSEQ multiplex PCR; TCRdb keeps only in-frame clonotypes and omits some of them. The sample consists of 220,000 or so clones, approximately 85% of them appearing once. The sample was PBMCs or T cells enriched from blood (not recorded which). Receptors were obtained from a woman between 45 and 65 years old who had recovered from COVID-19.

In DNA form, the CDR3 reads TGTGCCAGCAGGCCCCGTCCCGCGGGAGGCCTAAGGACCGGGGAGCTGTTTTTT. This sequence encodes CASRPRPAGGLRTGELFF. The chain combines TRBV7-2 with TRBJ2-2, with 8 nucleotides matching TRBD2. CDR3 length: 18 residues. Trimming cost V 6 bases and J 5 bases; bases outside gene matches: 17. Per germline, CDR1 SGHTA and CDR2 FQGNSA.

The gene calls are TRBV28 and TRBJ1-1; TRBD1 aligns across 7 bases. CDR3 length: 15 residues. Unmatched junction bases numbered 8, after V lost 6 bases and J lost 1 base. CDR1 is MDHEN and CDR2 is SYDVKM in the germline V gene. The CDR3 here is CASRSIDRANTEAFF. The CDR3 DNA reads TGTGCCAGCAGATCGATCGACAGGGCGAACACTGAAGCTTTCTTT.

The J gene is TRBJ2-3, the V gene TRBV3-1 (or the pseudogene TRBV3-2), with D uncertain. Germline loops: CDR1 LGHDT, CDR2 YNNKEL (reference sequence). This CDR3 spans 14 amino acids. V was shortened by 4 bases and J by 0 bases, with 8 bases between the two germline ends. CDR3: CASSRSRSTDTQYF. CDR3 DNA sequence: TGTGCCAGCAGCCGCTCGCGGAGCACAGATACGCAGTATTTT.